These T cell receptor beta chains were read from a single sample in a study of regulatory T cells in long-lasting Graves disease. TCRdb reanalysed the multiplex PCR reads using MiXCR and keeps one entry per CDR3 protein. The sample has roughly 380,000 distinct CDR3 sequences, over 15% seen once. The sample also formed part of further work on T cells in Graves' hyperthyroidism and ophthalmopathy.

The specimen was peripheral blood mononuclear cells (PBMCs), collected at new diagnosis, from a patient treated with antithyroid drugs. All receptors come from a man between 40 and 49 years old with Graves disease. The CDR3 runs from the conserved cysteine through the conserved F or W. The order of the fields is J gene, V gene, CDR3 protein.

>TRBJ2-5|TRBV20-1
CSASSGGGQETQYF
>TRBJ2-1|TRBV7-3
CASSQTVEDNEQFF
>TRBJ1-5|TRBV30
CASSTGDSGQPQHF
>TRBJ1-1|TRBV20-1
CSARVGAMNTEAFF
>TRBJ1-4|TRBV5-5
CASSPMPGSNEKLFF
>TRBJ1-4|TRBV6-5
CASSYAGPNEKLFF
>TRBJ1-1|TRBV6-1
CASRAGPPRDTEAFF
>TRBJ1-6|TRBV3-1
CASSIQGANSPLHF
>TRBJ2-5|TRBV5-4
CASSLSRAETQYF
>TRBJ2-7|TRBV2
CASSEAGLAGLREQYF
>TRBJ2-7|TRBV12-3/TRBV12-4
CASLSSGENYEQYF
>TRBJ2-1|TRBV20-1
CSARDQTSGGFNEQFF
>TRBJ1-4|TRBV14
CASSRNRGAGEKLFF
>TRBJ1-1|TRBV7-9
CASSARTGVNTEAFF
>TRBJ1-6|TRBV5-5
CASSLSARDFSPLHF
>TRBJ2-6|TRBV20-1
CSARAGLGTGGPGANVLTF
>TRBJ2-3|TRBV7-3
CASSQIAGGTDTQYF
>TRBJ1-1|TRBV28
CASSLWPTGEAFF
>TRBJ2-7|TRBV2
CASSDRGHEQYF
>TRBJ2-1|TRBV12-3/TRBV12-4
CASSLGQGGPNEQFF
>TRBJ1-3|TRBV7-8
CASSPKPRGETGNTIYF
>TRBJ2-3|TRBV4-3
CASSRSLRDTQYF
>TRBJ2-7|TRBV20-1
CSAIRQGSEQYF
>TRBJ1-6|TRBV11-3
CASSEGQGSYNSPLHF
>TRBJ2-5|TRBV24-1
CATSYPGEETQYF
>TRBJ2-2|TRBV5-1
CASSLTQGLGTGELFF
>TRBJ1-2|TRBV24-1
CATSDSTRNYGYTF
>TRBJ1-5|TRBV18
CASSPIASIGQGGQPQHF
>TRBJ2-7|TRBV12-3/TRBV12-4
CASSFFAPSTGRPYEQYF
>TRBJ1-5|TRBV6-2/TRBV6-3
CASSYPTGVGQPQHF
>TRBJ2-5|TRBV10-3
CATNSGTQETQYF
>TRBJ2-5|TRBV10-3
CAIRGSSGGARGETQYF
>TRBJ1-1|TRBV18
CASSPGPQGEAFF
>TRBJ1-2|TRBV5-1
CASSPIDYGYTF
>TRBJ2-7|TRBV15
CATSREGFSYEQYF
>TRBJ2-1|TRBV18
CASSPGGAGNNEQFF
>TRBJ2-5|TRBV6-1
CASSEATTGVRETQYF